This entry describes one TCR beta chain. Its antigen is unidentified. The data were taken from a study of glioma-infiltrating T cells after dendritic cell vaccination. Study at large: Autologous tumor lysate-pulsed dendritic cell vaccination was given between about 2003 and 2013. Autologous tumor lysate was loaded overnight onto monocyte-derived dendritic cells grown seven days with IL-4 and GM-CSF.

TCRdb keeps only in-frame clones here, not all; method: immunoSEQ multiplex PCR. The sample holds approximately 84,000 clones, 85% to 90% seen once. Study results and limitations: Patients with more pretreatment TILs had longer time to progression and survival. The cohort had few patients with full blood and tumor sets.

Sequencing was performed on blood, taken before dendritic cell vaccination. The TCR comes from a human donor with glioblastoma.

The CDR3 sequence: CASSPTIGGGTDTQYF. The CDR3 nucleotides read TGTGCCAGCAGCCCGACGATCGGGGGGGGCACAGATACGCAGTATTTT. V gene TRBV9 combines with J gene TRBJ2-3, with 8 bases that match TRBD2. V gave up 4 bases and J gave up 1 base; unmatched junction bases: 8. The CDR3 extends over 16 amino acids. The germline gives CDR1 SGDLS, CDR2 YYNGEE.